One sample yielded the 30 T cell receptor beta chains listed below, sequenced in a study of technical replicates of blood from a few donors. Assay: immunoSEQ multiplex PCR; the TCRdb copy retains only in-frame clones and omits some. The profile shows some 82,000 clones, around 94% of them singletons. The sample was T cells isolated from PBMCs. All receptors come from a human donor in good health.

The chain joins TRBV2 to TRBJ1-1; unclear D gene. Between the trimmed V and J ends, which lost 8 bases and 1 base, there was a span of 11 bases. The CDR3 has 13 amino acids. The germline V gene has CDR1 SNHLY and CDR2 FYNNEI. CDR3 in amino acids: CASARGRNTEAFF. In DNA form, the CDR3 reads TGTGCCAGCGCACGGGGTAGGAACACTGAAGCTTTCTTT.

Turning to this clone: Germline is not matched at one junction end, which may reflect a read error. CDR3 nucleotides: TGTGCCAGCTCGCCACAGGGGTTAAAAGAGACCCAGTACTTC. This encodes CASSPQGLKETQYF. The rearrangement uses TRBV18 and TRBJ2-5, with TRBD1 identical over 7 bases. CDR3 length equals 14 residues. Germline lookup yields CDR1 KGHSH and CDR2 LQKENI.

The chain links TRBV5-4 to TRBJ2-5; D gene ambiguous. CDR1 and CDR2 from the germline V gene are SGHNT and YYREEE (reference sequence). V dropped 0 bases and J dropped 5 bases, with 5 bases sitting between them. The CDR3 has 12 amino acids. DNA of the CDR3: TGTGCCAGCAGCTTGGACTTGGAGACCCAGTACTTC. It encodes CASSLDLETQYF.

This chain uses TRBV9 with TRBJ2-2; unclear D gene. Germline values: CDR1 SGDLS, CDR2 YYNGEE. CDR3 length: 16 residues. The V end lost 3 bases, the J end lost 0 bases, and 12 bases lay between the germline ends. The chain's CDR3 is CASSGVHRTNTGELFF. The DNA for the CDR3 is TGTGCCAGCAGCGGAGTGCACCGTACGAACACCGGGGAGCTGTTTTTT.

The chain carries TRBV27 and TRBJ1-2; D is perhaps TRBD1 (6 bases). The germline CDR1 and CDR2 sequences are MNHEY and SMNVEV (reference sequence). This CDR3 contains 14 residues. V lost 8 bases, J lost 7 bases, and 20 bases lay in between. CDR3 sequence reads: CASGRGSTGAGYTF. CDR3 DNA: TGTGCCAGCGGCCGAGGTTCGACAGGAGCTGGCTACACCTTC.

The rearrangement uses TRBV18 and TRBJ1-4, with D possibly being TRBD1 (6 bases). The V gene's germline CDR1 is KGHSH and CDR2 LQKENI. The V end was cut by 6 bases, the J end by 5 bases, with 13 bases between. The length of the CDR3 is 14 residues. The DNA for the CDR3 is TGTGCCAGCTCCCCCGGGACAAACAATGAAAAACTGTTTTTT. Translating gives CASSPGTNNEKLFF.

The genes are TRBV18 and TRBJ1-2; D possibly corresponds to TRBD1 (5 bases). The germline V and J ends were trimmed by 0 bases and 4 bases, with 12 bases remaining between them. The CDR3 is 15 amino acids. The germline V gene has CDR1 KGHSH and CDR2 LQKENI. The CDR3 spells CASSPPQTVIYGYTF. CDR3 coding DNA: TGTGCCAGCTCACCACCGCAGACAGTGATCTATGGCTACACCTTC.

The V and J genes are TRBV2 and TRBJ1-1; 7 positions match TRBD1. The ends lost 7 bases at V and 1 base at J; junction bases unmatched: 3. CDR1 and CDR2 (germline): SNHLY, FYNNEI. The CDR3 runs 13 residues. CDR3 sequence (DNA): TGTGCCAGCAATCCAGGGGGGAACACTGAAGCTTTCTTT. It yields the protein CASNPGGNTEAFF.

DNA for the CDR3: TGTGCCAGCAGAGGGGCCGGGACTAGCGGGAGCAATGAGCAGTTCTTC. As protein: CASRGAGTSGSNEQFF. The rearrangement links TRBV27 to TRBJ2-1; 14 bases match TRBD2. The CDR3 is made up of 16 amino acids. V lost 6 bases, J lost 6 bases, and 7 bases stayed unmatched. Germline values: CDR1 MNHEY, CDR2 SMNVEV (reference sequence).

The rearrangement joins TRBV10-3 to TRBJ2-3; 8 bases agree with TRBD2. V gave up 9 bases and J gave up 1 base; unmatched junction bases: 3. Germline loops: CDR1 ENHRY, CDR2 SYGVKD. This CDR3 region has 13 residues. CDR3 in DNA: TGTGCCATACAAGCGGGGGGCACAGATACGCAGTATTTT. It specifies CAIQAGGTDTQYF.

The chain joins TRBV21-1 to TRBJ2-7; the table names TRBD2, a call not compared with the DNA. TRBV21-1 counts as a pseudogene. The CDR3 spans 15 residues. CDR3 sequence: CASSKVRADSYEQYF. CDR3 sequence (DNA): TGTGCCAGCAGCAAAGTGCGGGCTGACTCCTACGAGCAGTACTTC.

The V call is TRBV7-2, the J call TRBJ2-3, with no clear D. CDR3 length: 13 residues. V lost 5 bases to trimming and J lost 7 bases, with 13 bases between them. Germline V CDR1 and CDR2: SGHTA, FQGNSA. The CDR3 reads CASSIGSGYTQYF. The CDR3 nucleotides read TGTGCCAGCAGCATAGGCTCAGGCTATACGCAGTATTTT.

The chain combines TRBV27 with TRBJ2-7; the D gene is possibly TRBD2 (6 bases). Germline loops: CDR1 MNHEY, CDR2 SMNVEV (reference sequence). CDR3 size: 14 residues. Trimming stripped 8 bases from V and 3 bases from J, with 17 bases between. CDR3 coding DNA: TGTGCCAGCCGGGGGTGGCAGATTAACTACGAGCAGTACTTC. It codes for CASRGWQINYEQYF.

This chain uses TRBV9 with TRBJ2-1; TRBD2 matches 8 bases. Trimming took 2 bases from V and 4 from J; bases not matched to a gene: 5. CDR1 and CDR2 (germline): SGDLS, YYNGEE. CDR3 length: 15 residues. The CDR3 nucleotides are TGTGCCAGCAGCGTGAGACTAGCGCTTTACAATGAGCAGTTCTTC. Residues: CASSVRLALYNEQFF.

This chain links TRBV6-5 with TRBJ2-1, with TRBD2 matching 7 bases. J lost 9 bases, V lost 6 bases, and 5 bases had no gene match. CDR1 is MNHEY, CDR2 SVGAGI, per germline. This CDR3 has 12 residues. CDR3 residues: CASSRGGPEQFF. For the CDR3, the DNA is TGTGCCAGCAGCCGGGGAGGGCCTGAGCAGTTCTTC.

Concerning this clone itself: This sample includes further DNA sequences coding for the same CDR3. The rearrangement links TRBV19 to TRBJ2-7; TRBD2 agrees at 10 bases. The J segment lost 3 bases and the V segment lost 1 base, leaving 0 bases of the junction unmatched. The CDR3 length is 14 residues. Germline assignment: CDR1 LNHDA and CDR2 SQIVND (reference sequence). This CDR3 is CASSIASGSYEQYF. For the CDR3, the DNA is TGTGCCAGTAGTATAGCTAGCGGGAGCTACGAGCAGTACTTC.

The chain is built from TRBV2 and TRBJ1-1; D is possibly TRBD1 (6 bases). Between the trimmed V and J ends, which lost 8 bases and 3 bases, there was a span of 16 bases. From germline, CDR1 is SNHLY and CDR2 FYNNEI. There are 14 residues in the CDR3. This CDR3 is CASGLTGRDTEAFF. DNA for the CDR3: TGTGCCAGCGGGTTAACAGGGCGAGACACTGAAGCTTTCTTT.

The chain carries TRBV28 and TRBJ2-1, with 8 bases lining up with TRBD2. The J segment lost 4 bases and the V segment lost 6 bases, leaving 8 bases of the junction unmatched. Germline V gene sequence: CDR1 MDHEN, CDR2 SYDVKM. The length of the CDR3 is 15 residues. The CDR3 region is CASRTSGQTYNEQFF. The CDR3 nucleotides are TGTGCCAGCAGAACTAGCGGCCAAACGTACAATGAGCAGTTCTTC. Full variable domain (remainder filled in from reference TRBV28 and TRBJ2-1): DVKVTQSSRYLVKRTGEKVFLECVQDMDHENMFWYRQDPGLGLRLIYFSYDVKMKEKGDIPEGYSVSREKKERFSLILESASTNQTSMYLCASRTSGQTYNEQFFGPGTRLTVL.

This chain connects TRBV7-6 to TRBJ2-7; 11 bases are a match to TRBD1. Losses at the gene ends were 5 bases for V and 5 bases for J; bases not matched to a gene: 5. Looked up from germline, CDR1 is SGHVS and CDR2 is FNYEAQ. This CDR3 is built from 14 residues. The CDR3 DNA is TGTGCCAGCAGCCCTGGACAGGGGGCCAACGAGCAGTACTTC. Translated: CASSPGQGANEQYF.

The rearrangement joins TRBV14 to TRBJ2-4, with D maybe TRBD2 (7 bases). The CDR3 contains 14 residues. CDR1 SGHDN and CDR2 FVKESK come from the germline V gene. The V end was cut by 3 bases, the J end by 5 bases, with 11 bases between. In DNA, the CDR3 is TGTGCCAGCAGCCACCTAGGGGGGGAAAACATTCAGTACTTC. Translation gives CASSHLGGENIQYF.

The rearrangement links TRBV7-3 to TRBJ2-6; maybe TRBD2 (5 bases). Germline V gene data show CDR1 as SGHTA and CDR2 as FQGTGA. Trimming shortened V by 4 bases and J by 4 bases, and 8 bases separated the two germline ends. The CDR3 runs to 14 residues. CDR3 amino acids: CASSSGLGANVLTF. In nucleotides, the CDR3 is TGTGCCAGCAGCTCAGGACTCGGGGCCAACGTCCTGACTTTC.

J is TRBJ1-3 and V is TRBV30, with 8 bases matching TRBD1. Trimming at V came to 0 bases and at J to 7 bases, leaving 5 bases not matched to a gene. CDR3 length: 14 residues. In germline, CDR1 is GTSNPN, CDR2 SVGIG (reference sequence). CDR3 sequence: CAWSVTGGDNTIYF. CDR3 nucleotides: TGTGCCTGGAGTGTAACAGGGGGGGATAACACCATATATTTT.

The rearrangement links TRBV29-1 to TRBJ2-1; tentative D call: TRBD2 (5 bases). The germline V gene has CDR1 SQVTM and CDR2 ANQGSEA. V was cut by 5 bases and J by 15 bases, with 20 bases left in between. This CDR3 is built from 12 residues. In nucleotides, the CDR3 is TGCAGCGTTTGGACTCTCCTCGGGGTACTGTTCTTC. It yields the protein CSVWTLLGVLFF.

In its sample, this clone was seen once. V is TRBV19 and J is TRBJ2-7; D may be TRBD1 (5 bases). Trimming took off 4 bases at V and 1 base at J, with 8 bases between the two ends. Germline CDR1 reads LNHDA; CDR2 reads SQIVND (reference sequence). The CDR3 is 13 residues long. The CDR3, as DNA: TGTGCCAGTAGTACGACAGCTTCCTACGAGCAGTACTTC. This translates into CASSTTASYEQYF.

CDR3 protein: CASSPGHNYGYTF. Here the CDR3 DNA reads TGTGCCAGCAGTCCGGGACACAACTATGGCTACACCTTC. The chain carries TRBV6-5 and TRBJ1-2, with D perhaps matching TRBD1 (6 bases). Trimming left V 5 bases short and J 2 bases short, with 9 bases between. The CDR3 is made up of 13 amino acids. Germline V gene lookup returns CDR1 MNHEY and CDR2 SVGAGI.

The chain employs TRBV28 and TRBJ2-1; D might be TRBD2 (7 bases). V lost 2 bases and J 6 bases, leaving 11 bases between the germline ends. The CDR3 length is 14 residues. Looked up from germline, CDR1 is MDHEN and CDR2 is SYDVKM. CDR3 nucleotides: TGTGCCAGCAGTTTAAGGGGGGGGTTCAATGAGCAGTTCTTC. Translated: CASSLRGGFNEQFF.

The CDR3 DNA reads as TGTGCCACTCTATCCAGCGGGAGATTGTCAGATACGCAGTATTTT. It translates to CATLSSGRLSDTQYF. The rearrangement joins TRBV5-6 to TRBJ2-3; 8 positions match TRBD2. The V and J ends lost 9 bases and 4 bases, in that order; junction bases with no gene match: 13. CDR1 and CDR2 (germline): SGHDT, YYEEEE. The CDR3 length is 15 residues.

This chain connects TRBV15 to TRBJ2-7; perhaps TRBD1 as D (5 bases). The CDR3 sequence is 15 residues long. Germline V gives CDR1 LNHNV, CDR2 YYDKDF (reference sequence). The V end lost 0 bases, the J end lost 0 bases, and 9 bases lay between the germline ends. Written as DNA, the CDR3 is TGTGCCACCAGCAGAGATTGGACAAGCTCCTACGAGCAGTACTTC. Translating it yields CATSRDWTSSYEQYF.

J is TRBJ2-2 and V is TRBV2; TRBD2 might be the D (5 bases). The CDR3 runs to 15 residues. Germline V gene lookup returns CDR1 SNHLY and CDR2 FYNNEI. The germline V and J ends were trimmed by 4 bases and 4 bases, with 13 bases remaining between them. CDR3 in DNA: TGTGCCAGCAGTGTGGTGCCTGCGGGCACCGGGGAGCTGTTTTTT. It codes for CASSVVPAGTGELFF.

Comments on this clone: At one boundary the junction diverges from the germline segment, which might be a read error. The chain is built from TRBV7-9 and TRBJ2-7, with D hard to call. This CDR3 spans 11 amino acids. Germline V gives CDR1 SEHNR, CDR2 FQNEAQ (reference sequence). This chain's CDR3 is CASSLSEHLNF. The CDR3 DNA reads TGTGCCAGCAGCTTGAGCGAGCATCTGAACTTC.